A single sample gave rise to the 28 T cell receptor beta chains below, sequenced in a study of T cells in women clearing cervical HPV infection. Libraries were prepared by immunoSEQ multiplex PCR; TCRdb keeps only in-frame clonotypes and omits some of them. The sample yields 36,000 or so clones, of which the top ten take up approximately 6.8%. Sequenced sample: blood buffy coat. The receptors originated from a woman aged 18 to 75 with a cervical HPV16 infection that either progressed to CIN3+ or cleared (not recorded which).

Comments on this clone: The junction and the germline gene differ at one end; a read error may be behind it. The read comes to an end 3 residues before the CDR3 does, leaving the germline J gene to fill in the end. This chain uses TRBV12-3 or TRBV12-4 with TRBJ2-3, with TRBD1 as a possible D gene (5 bases). CDR3 length: 14 amino acids. CDR3 amino acids: CASTLSQGRDTQYF. The CDR3 DNA, read in part, is TGTGCCAGCACTTTATCGCAGGGTAGAGATACG.

About this clone: The read falls 3 residues short of the CDR3 end, and the missing part is taken from the germline J gene. This rearrangement joins TRBV11-2 to TRBJ2-4; D might be TRBD1 or TRBD2, each matching 7 bases. This CDR3 comprises 14 residues. CDR1 SGHAT and CDR2 FQNNGV come from the germline V gene. The CDR3 bases that were read are TGTGCCAGCAGCCAGGGGGGCAGGGAGGGAGGT. This gives the protein CASSQGGREGG. From start to end, the CDR3 is CASSQGGREGGQYF.

Notes on this clone: Coverage ceases 3 residues before the CDR3 finishes, and the germline J gene fills in the end. This chain connects TRBV18 to TRBJ2-4, with D perhaps matching TRBD2 (5 bases). Germline V gives CDR1 KGHSH, CDR2 LQKENI. This CDR3 is 18 amino acids long. The CDR3 here is CASSPTLITPGSYYGQYF. The covered CDR3 bases are TGTGCCAGCTCACCAACTCTCATAACCCCGGGGTCCTACTATGGT. The variable domain in full, with the rest retrieved from reference TRBV18 and TRBJ2-4, is NAGVMQNPRHLVRRRGQEARLRCSPMKGHSHVYWYRQLPEEGLKFMVYLQKENIIDESGMPKERFSAEFPKEGPSILRIQQVVRGDSAAYFCASSPTLITPGSYYGQYFGAGTRLSVL.

As concerns this clone: The read gets to within 3 residues of the CDR3 end, and the germline J gene fills in the rest. This sequence joins TRBV19 and TRBJ1-2, with a weak D call TRBD1 (5 bases). The CDR3 extends over 14 amino acids. CDR1 LNHDA and CDR2 SQIVND come from the germline V gene (reference sequence). CDR3 DNA (partial): TGTGCCAGTAGTATACGGGGGACCTACAATGAC. Residues: CASSIRGTYND. The whole CDR3 sequence is CASSIRGTYNDYTF.

Concerning this clone itself: The sequence runs out 3 residues before the end of the CDR3; the remainder is reconstructed from the germline J gene. The V gene is TRBV5-1, the J gene TRBJ2-5, with D possibly TRBD1 on 6 matching bases. V lost 4 bases and J 2 bases, leaving 21 bases between the germline ends. The CDR3 is made up of 17 amino acids. CDR1 is SGHRS, CDR2 YFSETQ, per germline. CDR3 in amino acids: CASSPHPQGTPQETQYF. The CDR3 bases that were read are TGCGCCAGCAGCCCCCACCCCCAGGGGACCCCACAAGAGACC.

A remark on this clone: The read ends 3 residues early relative to the CDR3; the germline J gene fills the gap. The chain joins TRBV5-1 to TRBJ2-3; 11 positions match TRBD1. J gave up 3 bases and V 4 bases, and 4 bases lay outside the gene matches. The CDR3 sequence is 15 residues long. Germline-derived CDR1 and CDR2 are SGHRS and YFSETQ. The sequenced CDR3 bases are TGCGCCAGCAGCAGAGGACAGGGGGCAACAGATACG. Amino acid sequence: CASSRGQGATDT. The CDR3 in its entirety is CASSRGQGATDTQYF.

Of note for this clone: Read data end 3 residues before the CDR3 end; the end is taken from the germline J gene. The rearrangement links TRBV30 to TRBJ2-7, with 8 bases lining up with TRBD2. J lost 2 bases, V lost 3 bases, and 9 bases had no gene match. The CDR3 loop spans 15 amino acids. From germline, CDR1 is GTSNPN and CDR2 SVGIG (reference sequence). CDR3 residues: CAWRGAGGSTYEQYF. Partial CDR3 DNA: TGTGCCTGGAGGGGGGCGGGGGGCTCAACCTACGAG.

About this clone itself: The read comes to an end 3 residues before the CDR3 does, leaving the germline J gene to fill in the end. This sample includes further DNA sequences coding for the same CDR3. This chain joins TRBV5-1 and TRBJ1-3; D is possibly TRBD1 (5 bases). Per germline, CDR1 SGHRS and CDR2 YFSETQ. This CDR3 is built from 16 residues. V lost 6 bases and J lost 0, with 16 bases in between. The CDR3 bases that were read are TGCGCCAGCAACCCCATTCCGGGGGTCTCTGGAAACACC. This sequence encodes CASNPIPGVSGNT. In full, the CDR3 reads CASNPIPGVSGNTIYF.

As to this clone: The CDR3 end falls 3 residues outside the read, so it is completed with the germline J gene. The chain couples TRBV4-1 to TRBJ1-2; D is ambiguous. Trimming removed 1 base at V and 0 bases at J, with 9 bases between. The CDR3 is 15 amino acids. Germline CDR1 is MGHRA and CDR2 is YSYEKL. The sequenced CDR3 bases are TGCGCCAGCAGCCAAGTCCTGACATCTAACTATGGC. Protein product: CASSQVLTSNYG. From start to end, the CDR3 is CASSQVLTSNYGYTF.

In the case of this clone: Read coverage stops 3 residues before the CDR3 terminus; the germline J gene supplies the remainder. Other DNA sequences of this sample code for an identical CDR3. The rearrangement joins TRBV7-9 to TRBJ2-3; possibly TRBD2 for D (6 bases). Germline V gene data show CDR1 as SEHNR and CDR2 as FQNEAQ (reference sequence). V was clipped by 5 bases and J by 2 bases, with 14 bases between them. The CDR3 loop spans 15 amino acids. CDR3 residues: CASSMDGLTTDTQYF. CDR3 DNA (partial): TGTGCCAGCAGCATGGACGGACTAACCACAGATACG.

With regard to this clone: Sequencing ends 3 residues short of the CDR3 end; the germline J gene provides the rest. The chain couples TRBV5-1 to TRBJ1-1; D call uncertain. V was clipped by 4 bases and J by 3 bases, with 7 bases between them. Per the germline V gene, CDR1 is SGHRS and CDR2 is YFSETQ. The CDR3 covers 12 residues. CDR3 DNA (partial): TGCGCCAGCAGCCTGAAGGACACTGAA. Its translation is CASSLKDTE. The full CDR3 reads CASSLKDTEAFF.

For this clone: The CDR3 end falls 3 residues outside the read, so it is completed with the germline J gene. The chain combines TRBV18 with TRBJ2-7; 9 nucleotides align to TRBD2. This CDR3 is 16 amino acids long. V lost 3 bases, J lost 6 bases, and 12 bases stayed unmatched. CDR1 and CDR2 from the germline V gene are KGHSH and LQKENI. The CDR3 DNA, read in part, is TGTGCCAGCTCACCTGCCGCGGGGGGGCCGAACATCGAG. Encoded protein: CASSPAAGGPNIE. The complete CDR3 sequence is CASSPAAGGPNIEQYF.

For this clone: The DNA ends 3 residues before the CDR3 does, and the rest of the CDR3 is filled in from the germline J gene. The chain employs TRBV20-1 and TRBJ1-2, with a possible D match to TRBD1 (5 bases). There are 12 residues in the CDR3. The V gene's germline CDR1 is DFQATT and CDR2 SNEGSKA (reference sequence). CDR3 sequence: CSATLDSSGYTF. The sequenced CDR3 bases are TGCAGTGCTACTCTAGACAGTTCCGGC.

A word on this clone: At one of its ends the junction is not consistent with the germline gene, which may arise from a read error. The read finishes 3 residues shy of the CDR3 end, and the germline J gene is used to complete it. The chain employs TRBV2 and TRBJ2-3; no firm D call. Germline-derived CDR1 and CDR2 are SNHLY and FYNNEI. The CDR3 totals 12 residues. Partial CDR3 DNA: TGTGCCAGCAGAGAAGATAAAGATACG. Translation gives CASREDKDT. The complete CDR3 reads CASREDKDTQYF.

About this clone: The sequence runs out 3 residues before the end of the CDR3; the remainder is reconstructed from the germline J gene. The chain couples TRBV9 to TRBJ2-5; 9 bases fit TRBD1. The CDR3 runs 16 residues. CDR1 and CDR2 from the germline V gene are SGDLS and YYNGEE. Unmatched junction bases numbered 13, after V lost 5 bases and J lost 5 bases. CDR3 DNA (partial): TGTGCCAGCAGTCGTATGGGACAGGGAAAGTTGGAGACC. The encoded protein is CASSRMGQGKLET. The full CDR3 reads CASSRMGQGKLETQYF.

With respect to this clone: The read ends 3 residues before the CDR3 terminus; that terminus is restored from the germline J gene. The rearrangement joins TRBV7-3 to TRBJ2-1; perhaps TRBD1 as D (6 bases). The ends were cut back, 6 bases at V and 0 bases at J, with 15 bases in the middle. The CDR3 consists of 16 residues. CDR1 and CDR2 (germline): SGHTA, FQGTGA. The DNA read from the CDR3 is TGTGCCAGCAGTTCTGGGGGCGATATCTCCTACAATGAG. Its translation is CASSSGGDISYNE. The CDR3 in full is CASSSGGDISYNEQFF.

To note about this clone: The sequenced fragment ends 3 residues before the CDR3 boundary, so the rest is inferred from the germline J gene. J is TRBJ2-3 and V is TRBV20-1; TRBD1 is a possible D gene (5 bases). The CDR3 length is 15 residues. The germline V gene encodes CDR1 DFQATT and CDR2 SNEGSKA (reference sequence). Incomplete CDR3 DNA: TGCAGTGCTAGAGACAGGGTTTTGAGTTCGGAGACG. It codes for CSARDRVLSSET. The entire CDR3 sequence reads CSARDRVLSSETQYF.

About this clone itself: The observed sequence ends 3 residues before the CDR3 terminus, with the missing tail filled in from the germline J gene. The chain carries TRBV6-2 or TRBV6-3 and TRBJ2-5; 10 nucleotides match TRBD2. From germline, CDR1 is MNHEY and CDR2 SVGEGT. The CDR3 length is 15 residues. J lost 2 bases, V lost 2 bases, and 2 bases had no gene match. Partial CDR3 DNA: TGTGCCAGCAGTTACGGACTAGCGGATCAAGAGACC. Protein sequence: CASSYGLADQET. The whole CDR3 protein reads CASSYGLADQETQYF.

Remarks on this clone: With the read ending 3 residues before the CDR3 end, the germline J gene is used to fill in that end. The chain has TRBV2 and TRBJ1-2, with TRBD1 as a possible D gene (5 bases). The CDR3 is made up of 14 amino acids. Germline CDR1 is SNHLY and CDR2 is FYNNEI. The DNA read from the CDR3 is TGTGCCAGCAGTCAAGACAGCTCCTACAATGAC. This encodes CASSQDSSYND. The whole CDR3 region reads CASSQDSSYNDYTF.

Turning to this clone: Read sequence stops 3 residues before the CDR3 end, and the germline J gene provides the missing end. V gene TRBV7-2 combines with J gene TRBJ1-2; 9 nucleotides match TRBD1. Germline V gene lookup returns CDR1 SGHTA and CDR2 FQGNSA. The CDR3 extends over 14 amino acids. The covered CDR3 bases are TGTGCCAGCAGCCCGGGGACAGGGTCCTACGAC. This gives the protein CASSPGTGSYD. The CDR3, in full, reads CASSPGTGSYDYTF.

Concerning this clone: A junction boundary mismatches the germline segment, possibly from a read error. Read data end 3 residues before the CDR3 end; the end is taken from the germline J gene. This chain joins TRBV4-2 and TRBJ1-2; D unresolved. Germline-derived CDR1 and CDR2 are LGHNA and YNFKEQ. The CDR3 has 12 amino acids. CDR3 DNA, as far as it was read: TGCGCCAGCAGCCAAGTCGGTACGCGC. This codes for CASSQVGTR. The whole CDR3 region reads CASSQVGTRYTF.

On this clone: The read ends 3 residues shy of where the CDR3 ends; the end is completed using the germline J gene. The genes are TRBV6-1 and TRBJ1-1; no clear D. V dropped 4 bases and J dropped 4 bases, with 16 bases sitting between them. CDR1 MNHNS and CDR2 SASEGT come from the germline V gene. The CDR3 has 15 amino acids. The CDR3 sequence is CASSVGGKFTTEAFF. Partial CDR3 DNA: TGTGCCAGCAGTGTAGGCGGCAAATTTACCACTGAA.

Comments on this clone: The observed sequence ends 3 residues before the CDR3 terminus, with the missing tail filled in from the germline J gene. The chain is built from TRBV25-1 and TRBJ2-5; D is uncertain. V was pared by 6 bases and J by 2 bases, with 13 bases between. This CDR3 has 14 amino acids. The germline gives CDR1 MGHDK, CDR2 SYGVNS. The sequenced part of the CDR3 DNA is TGTGCCAGCAGCGTGAGGCAGGAGCAAGAGACC. Its protein is CASSVRQEQET. The CDR3 in full is CASSVRQEQETQYF. Combining the CDR3 with reference TRBV25-1 and TRBJ2-5 gives the whole variable domain EADIYQTPRYLVIGTGKKITLECSQTMGHDKMYWYQQDPGMELHLIHYSYGVNSTEKGDLSSESTVSRIRTEHFPLTLESARPSHTSQYLCASSVRQEQETQYFGPGTRLLVL.

Turning to this clone: The CDR3 end lies 3 residues beyond the end of the read and is filled in from the germline J gene. This chain uses TRBV6-1 with TRBJ1-1, with D perhaps matching TRBD1 (5 bases). This CDR3 contains 14 residues. The V end was cut by 4 bases, the J end by 5 bases, with 14 bases between. CDR1 is MNHNS and CDR2 is SASEGT in the germline V gene. The covered CDR3 bases are TGTGCCAGCAGTGTAAGGGGAGCGGGGACTGAA. It encodes CASSVRGAGTE. The CDR3 as a whole reads CASSVRGAGTEAFF.

Regarding this clone: The missing CDR3 end, 3 residues past where the read stops, is filled in from the germline J gene. The V call is TRBV20-1, the J call TRBJ2-3, with 11 bases matching TRBD2. CDR1 and CDR2 from the germline V gene are DFQATT and SNEGSKA (reference sequence). Trimming removed 6 bases from V and 4 bases from J; junction bases left unmatched: 9. The CDR3 totals 15 residues. The CDR3 loop is CSARLAGRPADTQYF. CDR3 bases read: TGCAGTGCACGACTAGCGGGGCGGCCCGCAGATACG.

Details on this clone: Sequencing ends 3 residues short of the CDR3 end; the germline J gene provides the rest. The rearrangement uses TRBV18 and TRBJ2-4; 10 bases are shared with TRBD1. The CDR3 totals 15 residues. Looked up from germline, CDR1 is KGHSH and CDR2 is LQKENI. The sequenced part of the CDR3 DNA is TGTGCCAGCTCACCCCCGGGACAGGGGAACTATGGT. This translates into CASSPPGQGNYG. The full CDR3 is CASSPPGQGNYGQYF.

Notes on this clone: The sequence runs out 3 residues before the end of the CDR3; the remainder is reconstructed from the germline J gene. The genes are TRBV15 and TRBJ1-1; tentatively, D is TRBD1 (6 bases). Germline CDR1 LNHNV, CDR2 YYDKDF (reference sequence). The CDR3 has 18 amino acids. Trimming left V 1 base short and J 1 base short, with 19 bases between. This CDR3 is CATSRGDPGQGGNTEAFF. CDR3 DNA (partial): TGTGCCACCAGCAGAGGGGATCCGGGACAAGGGGGGAACACTGAA.

The CDR3 DNA, read in part, is TGTGCCAGCAGTGAAAACAGAAACTCCTACGAG. The encoded protein is CASSENRNSYE. The CDR3 as a whole reads CASSENRNSYEQYF. This sequence joins TRBV2 and TRBJ2-7; D remains ambiguous. The read ends 3 residues before the CDR3 terminus; that terminus is restored from the germline J gene. Looked up from germline, CDR1 is SNHLY and CDR2 is FYNNEI. Trimming removed 2 bases at V and 0 bases at J, with 8 bases between. There are 14 residues in the CDR3.